This T cell receptor beta chain was found in a study of blood T cell repertoires in COVID-19. Study-wide context: Sample material is recorded as cDNA or gDNA derived from T cells, B-cell-depleted T cells, or PBMCs.

Profiled with immunoSEQ multiplex PCR; TCRdb holds only in-frame clones, not every one. The sample consists of some 150,000 clones, about 90% of them appearing once. CDR1 is SEHNR, CDR2 FQNEAQ, per germline (reference sequence). The length of the CDR3 is 15 residues. Trimming stripped 5 bases from V and 8 bases from J, with 21 bases between. Patients from Seattle were sampled longitudinally, starting during active infection. The chain links TRBV7-9 to TRBJ1-2; tentatively, D is TRBD1 (6 bases). The clonotype comes from a woman in her fifties or sixties with COVID-19, enrolled during active disease. Sequencing used peripheral blood. This chain's CDR3 is CASSPLQGPAIGYTF. In nucleotides, the CDR3 is TGTGCCAGCAGCCCCCTGCAGGGGCCAGCTATAGGCTACACCTTC.